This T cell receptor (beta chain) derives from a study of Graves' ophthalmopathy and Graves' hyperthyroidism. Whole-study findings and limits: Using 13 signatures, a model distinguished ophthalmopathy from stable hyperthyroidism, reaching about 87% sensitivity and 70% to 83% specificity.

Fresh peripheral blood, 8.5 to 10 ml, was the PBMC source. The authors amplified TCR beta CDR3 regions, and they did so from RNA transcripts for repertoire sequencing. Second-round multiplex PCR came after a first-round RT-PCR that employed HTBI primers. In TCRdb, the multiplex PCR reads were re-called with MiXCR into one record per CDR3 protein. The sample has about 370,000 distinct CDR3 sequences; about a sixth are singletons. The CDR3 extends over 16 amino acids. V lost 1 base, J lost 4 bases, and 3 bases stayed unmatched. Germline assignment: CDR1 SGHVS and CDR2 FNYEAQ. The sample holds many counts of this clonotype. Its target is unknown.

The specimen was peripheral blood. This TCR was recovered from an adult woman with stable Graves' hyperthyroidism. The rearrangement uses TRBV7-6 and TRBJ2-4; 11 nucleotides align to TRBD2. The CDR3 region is CASSLGGLAAKNIQYF. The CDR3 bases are TGTGCCAGCAGCTTAGGGGGACTAGCGGCAAAAAACATTCAGTACTTC.